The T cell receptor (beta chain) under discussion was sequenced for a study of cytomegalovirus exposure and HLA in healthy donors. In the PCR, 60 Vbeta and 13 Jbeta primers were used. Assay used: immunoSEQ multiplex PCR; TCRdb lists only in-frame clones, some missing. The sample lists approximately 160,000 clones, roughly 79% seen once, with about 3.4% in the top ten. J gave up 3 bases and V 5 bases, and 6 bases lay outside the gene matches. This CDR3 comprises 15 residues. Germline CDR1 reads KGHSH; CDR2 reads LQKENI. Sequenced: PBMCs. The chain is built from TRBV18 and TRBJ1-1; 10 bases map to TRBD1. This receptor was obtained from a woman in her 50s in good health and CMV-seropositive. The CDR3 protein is CASSGRDRGDTEAFF. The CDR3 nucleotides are TGTGCCAGCTCAGGCCGGGACAGGGGTGACACTGAAGCTTTCTTT. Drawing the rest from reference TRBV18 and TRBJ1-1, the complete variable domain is NAGVMQNPRHLVRRRGQEARLRCSPMKGHSHVYWYRQLPEEGLKFMVYLQKENIIDESGMPKERFSAEFPKEGPSILRIQQVVRGDSAAYFCASSGRDRGDTEAFFGQGTRLTVV.